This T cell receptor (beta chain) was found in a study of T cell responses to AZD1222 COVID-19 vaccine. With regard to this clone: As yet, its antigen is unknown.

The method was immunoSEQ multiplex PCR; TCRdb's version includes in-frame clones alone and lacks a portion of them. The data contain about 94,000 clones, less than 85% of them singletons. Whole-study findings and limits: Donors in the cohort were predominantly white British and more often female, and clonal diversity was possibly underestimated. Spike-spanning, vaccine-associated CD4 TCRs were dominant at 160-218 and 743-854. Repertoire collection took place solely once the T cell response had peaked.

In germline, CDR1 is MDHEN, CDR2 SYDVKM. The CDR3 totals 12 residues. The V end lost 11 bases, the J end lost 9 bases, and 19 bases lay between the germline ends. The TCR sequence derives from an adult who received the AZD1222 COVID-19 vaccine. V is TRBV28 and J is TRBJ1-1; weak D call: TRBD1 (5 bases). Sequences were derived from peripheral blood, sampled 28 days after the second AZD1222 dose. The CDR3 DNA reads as TGTGCCGGAGGGACCGCTGCTGAGAAAGCTTTCTTT. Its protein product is CAGGTAAEKAFF.